This T cell receptor (beta chain) emerged from a study of cytomegalovirus exposure and HLA in healthy donors. The overall study: A subsequent analysis stated that the 120 or so validation repertoires were run on the same platform as the approximately 610 first-cohort repertoires. The study, taken as a whole, reports: A list of approximately 160 TCR beta chains associated with cytomegalovirus was given. It was confirmed in vitro that three of the CMV-associated chains were specific for CMV antigens.

Repertoires were generated with immunoSEQ multiplex PCR, while TCRdb's copy carries only in-frame clones and drops some. The repertoire holds around 94,000 clones, about 95% seen once, with 0.8% to 0.9% in the top ten. Trimming stripped 7 bases from V and 4 bases from J, with 7 bases between. The CDR3 covers 10 residues. CDR1 and CDR2 (germline): DFQATT, SNEGSKA (reference sequence). Points on this clone: The target antigen is unknown.

The approximately 120-subject validation cohort, separate from the 666-subject first cohort, included the donors. The TCR was taken from a woman aged 18-29 years in good health and CMV-seronegative. The V call is TRBV20-1, the J call TRBJ2-5; D gene ambiguous. The sequenced sample was PBMCs. The CDR3: CSVTGETQYF. CDR3 sequence (DNA): TGCAGTGTTACGGGAGAGACCCAGTACTTC.